This entry lists 30 T cell receptor beta chains sequenced from one sample in a study of cytomegalovirus exposure and HLA in healthy donors. Amplification used 60 Vbeta primers and 13 Jbeta primers. Sequenced by immunoSEQ multiplex PCR; TCRdb stores in-frame clones only, minus some. The repertoire holds some 150,000 clones, with approximately 80% as singletons. Material: PBMCs. These receptors were collected from a woman aged 35 to 49 in good health and CMV-seropositive.

The rearrangement links TRBV4-3 to TRBJ2-2, with 7 bases lining up with TRBD2. The ends lost 3 bases at V and 9 bases at J; junction bases unmatched: 13. CDR3 length: 16 residues. Looked up from germline, CDR1 is LGHNA and CDR2 is YSLEER. The chain's CDR3 is CASSQGAGTLSRELFF. In DNA, the CDR3 is TGCGCCAGCAGCCAGGGAGCGGGGACCCTCAGCCGGGAGCTGTTTTTT.

In this sample, this clone turned up a few times. The chain employs TRBV29-1 and TRBJ1-5; possibly TRBD1 for D (5 bases). Germline assignment: CDR1 SQVTM and CDR2 ANQGSEA. V was clipped by 4 bases and J by 1 base, with 14 bases between them. This CDR3 region has 15 residues. This chain's CDR3 is CSVARDSESNQPQHF. CDR3 coding DNA: TGCAGCGTTGCTAGAGACAGTGAGAGCAATCAGCCCCAGCATTTT.

The genes are TRBV5-1 and TRBJ1-2; tentatively, D is TRBD1 (6 bases). V was clipped by 3 bases and J by 1 base, with 10 bases between them. This CDR3 has 14 amino acids. CDR1 SGHRS and CDR2 YFSETQ come from the germline V gene. The CDR3 is CASSSGGNNYGYTF. The DNA of the CDR3 is TGCGCCAGCAGCTCGGGGGGCAATAACTATGGCTACACCTTC.

The chain employs TRBV5-4 and TRBJ2-7; TRBD2 matches at 11 bases. CDR1 is SGHNT and CDR2 is YYREEE in the germline V gene (reference sequence). The CDR3 has 16 amino acids. J gave up 0 bases and V 4 bases, and 6 bases lay outside the gene matches. DNA for the CDR3: TGTGCCAGCAGCCCGTCCGGGACTAGCGGCTCCTACGAGCAGTACTTC. Translating gives CASSPSGTSGSYEQYF.

The rearrangement links TRBV2 to TRBJ2-1; 15 bases map to TRBD2. This CDR3 comprises 15 residues. The germline V gene encodes CDR1 SNHLY and CDR2 FYNNEI. The V segment lost 7 bases and the J segment 10 bases; nucleotides outside the gene matches: 8. The CDR3 DNA reads as TGTGCCAGCAACGGACTAGCGGGAGGGACAGGGGAGCAGTTCTTC. Amino acid sequence: CASNGLAGGTGEQFF.

The rearrangement uses TRBV28 and TRBJ1-5, with no clear D. CDR3 length equals 13 residues. CDR1 is MDHEN and CDR2 is SYDVKM in the germline V gene. Trimming took off 3 bases at V and 5 bases at J, with 8 bases between the two ends. CDR3 DNA: TGTGCCAGCAGTTTCTATACGGATCAGCCCCAGCATTTT. It specifies CASSFYTDQPQHF.

CDR3 DNA sequence: TGTGCCAGCAGCTTGACCCTGGAGGACACTGAAGCTTTCTTT. Translation: CASSLTLEDTEAFF. The chain joins TRBV5-6 to TRBJ1-1; D call uncertain. The ends were cut back, 1 base at V and 3 bases at J, with 10 bases in the middle. Germline CDR1 is SGHDT and CDR2 is YYEEEE. The length of the CDR3 is 14 residues.

This clone has a single count. An end of the junction differs from the germline gene, which may be a read error. This chain connects TRBV6-1 to TRBJ1-3, with D perhaps matching TRBD1 (6 bases). This CDR3 is 13 amino acids long. The germline V gene encodes CDR1 MNHNS and CDR2 SASEGT. The CDR3 sequence is CASSELRITGNSF. The CDR3, as DNA: TGTGCCAGCAGTGAATTGCGAATTACAGGGAACAGTTTT.

The chain employs TRBV19 and TRBJ2-5; maybe TRBD1 (6 bases). The V gene lost 10 bases and the J gene lost 7 bases, with 16 bases spanning the gap. The CDR3 extends over 12 amino acids. CDR1 is LNHDA and CDR2 is SQIVND in the germline V gene (reference sequence). CDR3 region: CATGDNFRTQYF. In nucleotides, the CDR3 is TGTGCCACTGGGGACAACTTTAGGACCCAGTACTTC.

This clone has more than one count but fewer than ten. The rearrangement joins TRBV28 to TRBJ1-4; possibly TRBD1 for D (5 bases). The CDR3 runs 17 residues. With 7 bases removed from V and 3 bases from J, the gap between germline ends came to 21 bases. Germline V gene sequence: CDR1 MDHEN, CDR2 SYDVKM. The CDR3 here is CASTGGRWDQPNEKLFF. As DNA, the CDR3 is TGTGCCAGCACCGGAGGGAGGTGGGACCAGCCTAATGAAAAACTGTTTTTT.

V usage is TRBV5-1 and J usage is TRBJ2-1; 10 bases line up with TRBD2. CDR1 and CDR2 from the germline V gene are SGHRS and YFSETQ. The V segment lost 7 bases and the J segment 0 bases; nucleotides outside the gene matches: 4. The CDR3 has 15 amino acids. The CDR3 sequence is CASGLAVSSYNEQFF. CDR3 nucleotide sequence: TGCGCCAGCGGACTAGCGGTAAGCTCCTACAATGAGCAGTTCTTC.

The V and J genes are TRBV27 and TRBJ1-4; D unclear. This CDR3 region has 16 residues. Germline V gene data show CDR1 as MNHEY and CDR2 as SMNVEV (reference sequence). V was shortened by 5 bases and J by 7 bases, with 20 bases between the two germline ends. DNA for the CDR3: TGTGCCAGCAGTCCCCAAGACTCAATAGCCGGTGAAAAACTGTTTTTT. Protein product: CASSPQDSIAGEKLFF.

Of note for this clone: At the DNA level, this CDR3 is encoded by other sequences in the same sample as well. This sequence joins TRBV19 and TRBJ2-7; 10 bases map to TRBD1. The CDR3 loop spans 14 amino acids. The V segment lost 3 bases and the J segment 2 bases; nucleotides outside the gene matches: 1. Looked up from germline, CDR1 is LNHDA and CDR2 is SQIVND (reference sequence). The CDR3 loop is CASSIGQGAYEQYF. CDR3 nucleotides: TGTGCCAGTAGTATCGGACAGGGGGCCTACGAGCAGTACTTC. The variable domain in full, completed from reference TRBV19 and TRBJ2-7, reads DGGITQSPKYLFRKEGQNVTLSCEQNLNHDAMYWYRQDPGQGLRLIYYSQIVNDFQKGDIAEGYSVSREKKESFPLTVTSAQKNPTAFYLCASSIGQGAYEQYFGPGTRLTVT.

The rearrangement joins TRBV7-8 to TRBJ2-1, with D unclear. The V and J ends lost 2 bases and 0 bases respectively, with 11 bases between them. The CDR3 consists of 16 residues. Germline V gene data show CDR1 as SGHVS and CDR2 as FQNEAQ. CDR3 sequence (DNA): TGTGCCAGCAGCTTATGGCGGCACCGCTCCTACAATGAGCAGTTCTTC. Translating gives CASSLWRHRSYNEQFF.

On this clone: The same CDR3 also results from other DNA sequences found in this sample. The rearrangement links TRBV5-4 to TRBJ2-2; 7 bases fit TRBD1. The CDR3 sequence is 15 residues long. CDR1 and CDR2 from the germline V gene are SGHNT and YYREEE (reference sequence). After removal of 4 bases from V and 1 base from J, the junction contained 4 bases not matched to a gene. CDR3 nucleotides: TGTGCCAGCAGCCGACAGGGCTTGAACACCGGGGAGCTGTTTTTT. It codes for CASSRQGLNTGELFF.

The J gene is TRBJ1-1, the V gene TRBV19; a weak D match, TRBD1 (5 bases). Germline CDR1 LNHDA, CDR2 SQIVND (reference sequence). V was shortened by 7 bases and J by 1 base, with 13 bases between the two germline ends. This CDR3 contains 14 residues. The CDR3 sequence: CASTMRQGNTEAFF. CDR3 DNA: TGTGCCAGTACCATGCGGCAGGGGAACACTGAAGCTTTCTTT. The whole variable domain, remainder taken from reference TRBV19 and TRBJ1-1, is DGGITQSPKYLFRKEGQNVTLSCEQNLNHDAMYWYRQDPGQGLRLIYYSQIVNDFQKGDIAEGYSVSREKKESFPLTVTSAQKNPTAFYLCASTMRQGNTEAFFGQGTRLTVV.

The chain is built from TRBV30 and TRBJ2-7, with 8 bases identical to TRBD2. Germline CDR1 and CDR2: GTSNPN and SVGIG (reference sequence). V dropped 3 bases and J dropped 5; count of bases not matched to a gene: 6. This CDR3 comprises 13 residues. CDR3 sequence (DNA): TGTGCCTGGAGCGGGGGGGCCAACGACGAGCAGTACTTC. Encoded protein: CAWSGGANDEQYF.

As DNA, the CDR3 is TGTGCCAGCAGCTTCGGCGGGGAGCCCTTTGGGGGTGAGCAGTTCTTC. Protein product: CASSFGGEPFGGEQFF. The chain couples TRBV5-4 to TRBJ2-1; D may be TRBD2 (6 bases). The CDR3 length is 16 residues. Looked up from germline, CDR1 is SGHNT and CDR2 is YYREEE (reference sequence). Trimming took off 2 bases at V and 9 bases at J, with 21 bases between the two ends.

This clone turned up a few times. The chain carries TRBV6-1 and TRBJ2-7, with 14 bases that match TRBD2. The V gene's germline CDR1 is MNHNS and CDR2 SASEGT. This CDR3 is 15 amino acids long. V shed 6 bases and J 7 bases; nucleotides not matched to a gene: 8. CDR3 in DNA: TGTGCCAGCAGGGGGGGCGGACTAGCGGGAGGTGAGCAGTACTTC. Protein product: CASRGGGLAGGEQYF.

The CDR3 region has the DNA TGTGCCAGCAGAGCCGGGACAGCTAATGAAAAACTGTTTTTT. Protein sequence: CASRAGTANEKLFF. The rearrangement joins TRBV6-1 to TRBJ1-4; 7 bases are shared with TRBD1. V shed 6 bases, J shed 3 bases, and the junction held 4 bases outside the gene matches. Germline V CDR1 and CDR2: MNHNS, SASEGT. The CDR3 is 14 residues long.

The gene calls are TRBV7-2 and TRBJ2-1, with TRBD2 identical over 7 bases. Looked up from germline, CDR1 is SGHTA and CDR2 is FQGNSA. The CDR3 loop spans 16 amino acids. Trimming at V came to 5 bases and at J to 9 bases, leaving 16 bases not matched to a gene. The CDR3 loop reads CASSDYLRGSGTEQFF. CDR3 coding DNA: TGTGCCAGCAGCGACTATCTTCGCGGGAGCGGCACTGAGCAGTTCTTC.

The rearrangement joins TRBV27 to TRBJ1-2; 7 bases are shared with TRBD1. J was trimmed by 6 bases and V by 3 bases; bases with no gene match: 4. CDR3 size: 13 residues. The germline gives CDR1 MNHEY, CDR2 SMNVEV (reference sequence). The CDR3 DNA follows: TGTGCCAGCAGTTTTCTCAGGGGGAATGGCTACACCTTC. This translates into CASSFLRGNGYTF.

The chain recombines TRBV25-1 with TRBJ1-1; D is undetermined. V lost 1 base to trimming and J lost 5 bases, with 2 bases between them. This CDR3 is 11 amino acids long. CDR1 and CDR2 (germline): MGHDK, SYGVNS. The CDR3 DNA sequence: TGTGCCAGCAGTGAATTAACTGAAGCTTTCTTT. Protein sequence: CASSELTEAFF.

The chain has TRBV5-1 and TRBJ1-4, with TRBD1 matching over 7 bases. Losses at the gene ends were 2 bases for V and 0 bases for J; bases not matched to a gene: 1. There are 15 residues in the CDR3. The germline gives CDR1 SGHRS, CDR2 YFSETQ. Here the CDR3 reads CASSFGTATNEKLFF. The CDR3 region has the DNA TGCGCCAGCAGCTTCGGGACAGCAACTAATGAAAAACTGTTTTTT.

The chain links TRBV7-2 to TRBJ2-2, with D tentatively TRBD1 (5 bases). The CDR3 length is 17 residues. The germline V gene encodes CDR1 SGHTA and CDR2 FQGNSA. V dropped 0 bases and J dropped 1 base, with 12 bases sitting between them. The CDR3 DNA follows: TGTGCCAGCAGCTTAGCGGAAGGGGCTGGGAACACCGGGGAGCTGTTTTTT. It specifies CASSLAEGAGNTGELFF.

The chain links TRBV25-1 to TRBJ1-6, with D possibly TRBD1 on 5 matching bases. V shed 3 bases and J shed 0 bases, with 9 bases lying between them. Germline V CDR1 and CDR2: MGHDK, SYGVNS. The CDR3 contains 16 residues. The CDR3 region has the DNA TGTGCCAGCAGTGATCCAGGGTCCTCCTATAATTCACCCCTCCACTTT. Amino acid sequence: CASSDPGSSYNSPLHF.

The gene calls are TRBV2 and TRBJ2-3; TRBD2 aligns across 7 bases. CDR1 and CDR2 (germline): SNHLY, FYNNEI. V lost 1 base to trimming and J lost 10 bases; unmatched junction nucleotides: 2. CDR3 length: 12 residues. CDR3 in DNA: TGTGCCAGCAGTGAAGGGGGAGGGGCGCAGTATTTT. This translates into CASSEGGGAQYF.

This clone has a single count. CDR3 nucleotide sequence: TGTGCCAGCAGCCTAGGGGGGACAGGGGACGAAAAACTGTTTTTT. It translates to CASSLGGTGDEKLFF. This chain links TRBV28 with TRBJ1-4, with 10 positions matching TRBD1. This CDR3 has 15 residues. CDR1 is MDHEN and CDR2 is SYDVKM in the germline V gene. V was clipped by 6 bases and J by 8 bases; unmatched bases: 9.

This clone was seen only once. The V call is TRBV6-6, the J call TRBJ2-2, with D perhaps TRBD2 (6 bases). Germline V gives CDR1 MNHNY, CDR2 SVGAGI (reference sequence). The CDR3 spans 14 residues. V was pared by 2 bases and J by 6 bases, with 10 bases between. This chain's CDR3 is CASSYGGSAGELFF. In DNA form, the CDR3 reads TGTGCCAGCAGTTACGGGGGGAGCGCCGGGGAGCTGTTTTTT.

The genes are TRBV7-2 and TRBJ1-5; 9 nucleotides line up with TRBD1. V lost 5 bases to trimming and J lost 3 bases; unmatched junction nucleotides: 5. The CDR3 totals 15 residues. Germline lookup yields CDR1 SGHTA and CDR2 FQGNSA. In nucleotides, the CDR3 is TGTGCCAGCAGCCAACAGGGGGCGGCCAATCAGCCCCAGCATTTT. Protein sequence: CASSQQGAANQPQHF.